Described below is a single T cell receptor (beta chain) sequence and its context. CDR3 length: 14 residues. Germline values: CDR1 SGHNT, CDR2 YYREEE (reference sequence). Trimming at V came to 7 bases and at J to 2 bases, leaving 8 bases not matched to a gene. This entry comes from a study of cytotoxic CD8 clonotypes in ibrutinib-treated CLL. In the study overall: By median roughly 62 months, roughly twelve had progressed and around 14 stayed remitted; responses had been 2 complete and roughly 25 partial.

The table came from immunoSEQ multiplex PCR; TCRdb's copy has only in-frame clones and leaves some out. The profile shows approximately 200,000 clones, about 72% of them singletons. This sequence originates from a human donor with chronic lymphocytic leukemia. The J gene is TRBJ1-1, the V gene TRBV5-4; 7 bases align to TRBD1. Sample: PBMCs, taken after 24 months of ibrutinib treatment. The CDR3 nucleotides read TGTGCCAGCGGAAGGGGGCTGGAAAACACTGAAGCTTTCTTT. Its translation: CASGRGLENTEAFF.